These 23 T cell receptor beta chains share one sample of origin, sequenced in a study of metastatic and nonmetastatic thyroid tumors (dated by TCRdb to about 2020). Before undergoing thyroid surgery, none of the patients had been given any kind of treatment. Library method: PCR. These reads were obtained on an Illumina HiSeq 4000. TCRdb reprocessing: public reads trimmed at Q25 with fastp, clones called with MiXCR, in-frame beta chains kept. The sample profile shows around 45,000 clones; roughly 15% of them were found once. Jointly, the top ten make up approximately 21% of the sample. Sequencing was done on a sample of blood. The receptor set was obtained from a female donor with papillary thyroid cancer or a benign thyroid nodule (not recorded which). Some clones in this sample may be carry-over from other donors' samples.

This clone was detected a few times. A much larger clone lies a single base off, so this may be a read error. V is TRBV5-1 and J is TRBJ2-5; tentatively, D is TRBD1 or TRBD2 (5 bases each). Germline V CDR1 and CDR2: SGHRS, YFSETQ. V was cut by 4 bases and J by 2 bases, with 15 bases left in between. The CDR3 contains 15 residues. The CDR3 DNA sequence: TGCGCCAGCAGCCCGACGGGGCGTGTGCAAGAGACCCAGTACTTC. Translation gives CASSPTGRVQETQYF.

This clone was detected many times. J is TRBJ1-1 and V is TRBV5-1; 8 bases are shared with TRBD1. J gave up 4 bases and V 0 bases, and 5 bases lay outside the gene matches. There are 15 residues in the CDR3. CDR1 is SGHRS, CDR2 YFSETQ, per germline. CDR3 amino acids: CASSLDGTGLTEAFF. The CDR3 DNA is TGCGCCAGCAGCTTGGATGGGACAGGCCTCACTGAAGCTTTCTTT.

The table lists this clone with many counts. This chain connects TRBV3-1 to TRBJ2-7, with 9 nucleotides matching TRBD2. CDR3 size: 15 residues. Germline loops: CDR1 LGHDT, CDR2 YNNKEL (reference sequence). Trimming removed 6 bases from V and 3 bases from J; junction bases left unmatched: 9. The CDR3 nucleotides read TGTGCCAGCAGTTACACCCTAGCGGGAAGCTACGAGCAGTACTTC. Translated, it gives CASSYTLAGSYEQYF.

The rearrangement links TRBV3-1 to TRBJ2-7, with D possibly being TRBD1 or TRBD2 (5 bases each). V lost 1 base and J 3 bases, leaving 13 bases between the germline ends. This CDR3 region has 15 residues. CDR1 is LGHDT, CDR2 YNNKEL, per germline (reference sequence). CDR3 DNA: TGTGCCAGCAGCCAAGTTGGGACGGCTGTCTACGAGCAGTACTTC. Amino acid sequence: CASSQVGTAVYEQYF.

This clone appeared a few times. Other DNA sequences of this sample code for an identical CDR3. This chain joins TRBV5-1 and TRBJ2-5; D ambiguous. Trimming removed 0 bases from V and 2 bases from J, with 20 bases in between. The CDR3 length is 18 residues. Per germline, CDR1 SGHRS and CDR2 YFSETQ. CDR3 sequence: CASSLGLLGGTVQETQYF. The CDR3 region has the DNA TGCGCCAGCAGCTTGGGGTTATTGGGCGGCACCGTTCAAGAGACCCAGTACTTC.

Concerning this clone itself: It may be a read error: a sequence one base away is much more abundant. V is TRBV3-1 and J is TRBJ1-5; no firm D call. The CDR3 extends over 14 amino acids. CDR1 is LGHDT, CDR2 YNNKEL, per germline (reference sequence). The CDR3 protein is CTSSLGRADQPQHF. Here the CDR3 DNA reads TGTACCAGCAGCCTCGGACGGGCGGATCAGCCCCAGCATTTT.

This clone occurred many times. The chain couples TRBV30 to TRBJ1-5; D ambiguous. Per germline, CDR1 GTSNPN and CDR2 SVGIG (reference sequence). With 3 bases removed from V and 5 bases from J, the gap between germline ends came to 11 bases. This CDR3 is 13 amino acids long. DNA for the CDR3: TGTGCCTGGAGCCCCGGGCAATATCAGCCCCAGCATTTT. Its translation: CAWSPGQYQPQHF.

This clone has a count of ten or more. This sequence joins TRBV6-1 and TRBJ2-7; D not certain. This CDR3 has 13 amino acids. The ends were cut back, 3 bases at V and 6 bases at J, with 12 bases in the middle. CDR1 MNHNS and CDR2 SASEGT come from the germline V gene. CDR3 sequence reads: CASSDGPWLEQYF. CDR3 DNA sequence: TGTGCCAGCAGTGACGGCCCCTGGCTCGAGCAGTACTTC.

By proportion, this clone is medium-sized (0.01 to 0.1%). This chain links TRBV6-1 with TRBJ2-1, with 8 bases lining up with TRBD1. CDR3 length: 14 residues. V lost 4 bases, J lost 5 bases, and 4 bases stayed unmatched. Germline V gene lookup returns CDR1 MNHNS and CDR2 SASEGT. The CDR3 sequence: CASSGGQEHNEQFF. The CDR3 DNA reads TGTGCCAGCAGTGGGGGACAGGAACACAATGAGCAGTTCTTC.

Within the sample, this clone is medium-sized. This chain joins TRBV12-3 or TRBV12-4 and TRBJ2-2; D is unclear. Trimming stripped 2 bases from V and 2 bases from J, with 3 bases between. This CDR3 comprises 13 residues. CDR3 residues: CASSLTNTGELFF. Here the CDR3 DNA reads TGTGCCAGCAGTTTAACAAACACCGGGGAGCTGTTTTTT.

This clone was detected ten times or more. The rearrangement joins TRBV5-1 to TRBJ1-1, with no clear D. CDR1 SGHRS and CDR2 YFSETQ come from the germline V gene. V lost 0 bases and J lost 4, with 7 bases in between. This CDR3 spans 13 amino acids. CDR3 in DNA: TGCGCCAGCAGCTTGGTAGGGTTCACTGAAGCTTTCTTT. It is translated as CASSLVGFTEAFF.

In its sample, this clone was seen many times. This chain links TRBV7-2 with TRBJ2-7; 11 positions agree with TRBD2. Germline assignment: CDR1 SGHTA and CDR2 FQGNSA. With 5 bases clipped from V and 1 base from J, the junction kept 1 base outside the gene matches. The CDR3 has 14 amino acids. Here the CDR3 DNA reads TGTGCCAGCAGCACTAGCGGGGGTTCCTACGAGCAGTACTTC. Its translation: CASSTSGGSYEQYF.

This clone was observed a handful of times. One end of the junction does not line up with germline, which may come from a read error. The chain carries TRBV5-4 and TRBJ2-5, with TRBD2 identical over 9 bases. The CDR3 length is 16 residues. Germline values: CDR1 SGHNT, CDR2 YYREEE (reference sequence). CDR3 sequence reads: CASSLGTSPNQGTQYF. The CDR3 DNA is TGTGCCAGCAGCCTCGGGACTAGCCCAAACCAAGGGACCCAGTACTTC.

This clone was recorded many times. The same CDR3 also results from other DNA sequences found in this sample. The CDR3 nucleotides are TGTGCCACCAGTGATTACAAGGGCACCTACAATGAGCAGTTCTTC. Translation: CATSDYKGTYNEQFF. This sequence joins TRBV24-1 and TRBJ2-1; D is ambiguous. There are 15 residues in the CDR3. Germline CDR1 is KGHDR and CDR2 is SFDVKD. The V and J ends lost 2 bases and 2 bases respectively, with 9 bases between them.

This clone was detected many times. The chain links TRBV6-1 to TRBJ1-1; the D is unclear. Germline assignment: CDR1 MNHNS and CDR2 SASEGT. The CDR3 runs to 13 residues. Between the trimmed V and J ends, which lost 5 bases and 1 base, there was a span of 8 bases. The CDR3 loop reads CASSSPKNTEAFF. CDR3 DNA sequence: TGTGCCAGCAGTTCCCCAAAGAACACTGAAGCTTTCTTT.

V gene TRBV20-1 combines with J gene TRBJ2-5, with D perhaps TRBD1 (6 bases). Germline CDR1 DFQATT, CDR2 SNEGSKA (reference sequence). This CDR3 contains 15 residues. V was cut by 2 bases and J by 2 bases, with 15 bases left in between. CDR3 DNA sequence: TGCAGTGCTAGATGGGTTAACAGGGAGCAAGAGACCCAGTACTTC. It encodes CSARWVNREQETQYF.

As for this clone: Being one base from a much bigger clone, this may be a read error. Distinct nucleotide sequences in the sample also encode this CDR3. The V call is TRBV9, the J call TRBJ2-5; 12 bases map to TRBD1. The germline V gene encodes CDR1 SGDLS and CDR2 YYNGEE. This CDR3 has 17 residues. The ends lost 3 bases at V and 5 bases at J; junction bases unmatched: 11. The CDR3 sequence is CASSAGTGGLSRETQYF. The CDR3 DNA reads as TGTGCCAGCAGCGCCGGGACAGGGGGCCTGTCTAGGGAGACCCAGTACTTC. Supplemented by reference TRBV9 and TRBJ2-5, the full variable domain reads DSGVTQTPKHLITATGQRVTLRCSPRSGDLSVYWYQQSLDQGLQFLIQYYNGEERAKGNILERFSAQQFPDLHSELNLSSLELGDSALYFCASSAGTGGLSRETQYFGPGTRLLVL.

The V and J genes are TRBV9 and TRBJ2-1; the match to TRBD2 covers 10 bases. The V segment lost 1 base and the J segment 7 bases; nucleotides outside the gene matches: 5. Germline V lookup: CDR1 SGDLS, CDR2 YYNGEE. This CDR3 has 15 residues. For the CDR3, the DNA is TGTGCCAGCAGCGTACAGCTAGCGGGAGTAAATGAGCAGTTCTTC. It yields the protein CASSVQLAGVNEQFF.

Sample share makes this clone medium-sized (0.01 to 0.1%). The rearrangement joins TRBV12-3 or TRBV12-4 to TRBJ2-2, with D tentatively TRBD2 (5 bases). V was shortened by 4 bases and J by 7 bases, with 13 bases between the two germline ends. This CDR3 comprises 14 residues. CDR3 in amino acids: CASSSGVSGGELFF. DNA for the CDR3: TGTGCCAGCAGTTCCGGGGTTTCAGGCGGGGAGCTGTTTTTT.

The chain joins TRBV30 to TRBJ1-2, with a weak D call TRBD1 (5 bases). CDR3 length: 12 amino acids. Trimming cost V 5 bases and J 8 bases, with 15 bases left between them. Germline loops: CDR1 GTSNPN, CDR2 SVGIG (reference sequence). In DNA form, the CDR3 reads TGTGCCTGGTTCCCTGGGACGCTCGGCTACACCTTC. Its translation is CAWFPGTLGYTF.

The chain has TRBV11-3 and TRBJ2-7; the match to TRBD2 covers 9 bases. The CDR3 runs to 15 residues. Germline trimming cut 6 bases from V and 2 bases from J; bases unmatched to any gene: 8. Germline V lookup: CDR1 SGHNT, CDR2 YENEEA. This CDR3 is CASRVTSGATYEQYF. For the CDR3, the DNA is TGTGCCAGCAGAGTGACTAGCGGAGCGACCTACGAGCAGTACTTC.

This clone has more than one count but fewer than ten. The rearrangement joins TRBV12-3 or TRBV12-4 to TRBJ1-1, with 7 bases aligning to TRBD1. The V gene end was trimmed by 6 bases and the J gene end by 7 bases; junction bases not matched to a gene: 11. This CDR3 has 14 amino acids. In DNA form, the CDR3 reads TGTGCCAGCAGACGGGACAGCCAAAGGGGTGAAGCTTTCTTT. It is translated as CASRRDSQRGEAFF.

V and J are TRBV11-2 and TRBJ2-3, with 10 bases aligning to TRBD1. Germline V gene sequence: CDR1 SGHAT, CDR2 FQNNGV. This CDR3 contains 16 residues. V lost 5 bases to trimming and J lost 1 base; unmatched junction nucleotides: 6. The chain's CDR3 is CASSPWTGGGTDTQYF. CDR3 in DNA: TGTGCCAGCAGCCCGTGGACAGGGGGTGGCACAGATACGCAGTATTTT.